This T cell receptor (beta chain) stems from a study of beta chain features in type 1 diabetes (dated by TCRdb to the late 2010s). A note on the overall study: Patients and healthy donors did not differ in mean age, gender distribution, total cell number or subset yield. The study compared the TCRB repertoires of sorted circulating CD4+ T cell subsets in recently diagnosed type 1 diabetes patients with those in matched healthy donors. A total of around 110,000,000 sorted cells were examined across all samples, and a strong correlation was observed between cell number per subset and RNA yield. Whereas all 28 donors provided naive and central memory subsets, regulatory and stem cell-like memory subsets were isolated from just 8 patients and roughly eight healthy donors.

This clone has more than one count but fewer than ten. Its target antigen remains unknown. No much larger clonotype is one base removed from it; base qualities were not supplied. Including cysteine and phenylalanine, the CDR3 has 14 amino acids. Only the CDR3 part of the read is kept: 42 bases, read in frame from the first base. As encoded in the germline V gene (reference sequence), CDR1 is LNHDA while CDR2 is SQIVND. Trimming removed 4 bases from V and 5 bases from J; the gene matches leave 7 bases unexplained. From each donor, a single peripheral blood sample of about 100 mL on average was drawn into heparinised tubes. Using a panel that included CD45RO, CCR7, CD25, CD127, CD95 and CD27, naive, central memory, regulatory and stem cell-like memory CD4+ T cells were sorted on a BD FACSAria II. Purity was above 95% for every sorted population. Right away, PBMCs were isolated by Lymphoprep density gradient centrifugation and were stained directly, with no culture step. So that batch effects would be minimized, each experiment stained and sorted samples in pairs, pairing one healthy donor with one patient.

Study-wide findings and limitations: Only small numbers of individuals were included in the HLA sub-analyses, which left unresolved whether HLA type had any influence on TCRB rearrangement. Fewer insertions and more nucleotide deletions at VDJ recombination sites were observed in patients with type 1 diabetes, implying thymic rearrangement abnormalities. Type 1 diabetes patients showed a moderate but significant shortening of TCRB CDR3 length in all four CD4+ subsets. Shorter templates might have been favored by PCR, but patient and control samples were amplified and corrected together, so both groups would have been affected equally by any skew. Naive, central memory and regulatory TCRB repertoires appeared to be more alike among patients than among healthy donors. Because cDNA was sequenced instead of genomic DNA, activated cells with high expression could be over-represented, although the groups did not differ in activation or CD3 levels.

The High Capacity cDNA Reverse Transcription Kit was used to reverse transcribe all of the isolated RNA, meaning that expressed TCRB transcripts were what got sequenced. Deep immunoSEQ sequencing was performed on naive, central memory and regulatory T cell samples, with an average of roughly 3.5 million total reads per sample. After sorted cells were lysed in RLT buffer, RNA was extracted with DNase-treated RNeasy Micro or Mini kits, with the choice depending on cell number. To prevent cross-contamination, every cell subset was processed on its own, while patient and healthy donor samples were processed together. The immunoSEQ multiplex PCR was used to amplify TCRB sequences from cDNA, yielding 87-bp fragments that span the CDR3 region. Amplicons were sequenced on the Illumina HiSeq platform. Processing in the source paper ran as follows. Synthetic template baselines were used to correct PCR bias computationally, reads within Hamming distance 2 were collapsed together, and singletons that could not be merged were discarded. Reads were aligned against IMGT so that V, D and J genes, CDR3 length and insertions or deletions at six rearrangement sites could be assigned. Within each subset, clonotype counts were normalized to sorted cell number, and only after that were true diversity and Gini coefficients computed with the tcR R package. The overlap coefficient, calculated on TCRB nucleotide sequences, was used to quantify repertoire sharing. The table was pulled from immuneACCESS by TCRdb, which kept in-frame rearrangements only. Such tables lose some clones; where checked, under half of the loss comes from unresolved V genes, and the rest has no known cause. The V and J calls and clone size are taken from that table; D and trimming were inferred from the DNA. Counted in this sample were around 150,000 clones; less than 9% of them appeared once. The top ten clones comprise roughly 1.5% of the sample.

Source material: central memory CD4+ T cells from blood. The chain links TRBV19 with TRBJ2-5, with 7 middle bases fitting TRBD1. This sequence was found in a woman aged 25 to 39 in good health. Here is the DNA: TGTGCCAGTAGTAACGACAGGGTGAGGGAGACCCAGTACTTC. Translation gives CASSNDRVRETQYF.